The entry below describes one T cell receptor (beta chain). In this sample, this clonotype turned up many times. Its binding antigen is unknown. Base-call qualities are not available, and no considerably larger clone is one nucleotide away. Inclusive of the bounding cysteine and phenylalanine, the CDR3 is 14 residues long. The DNA shown is the 42-base CDR3, in frame from base 1. For this chain, trimming is 5 bases at the V end and 6 bases at the J end, and the number of junction bases without a gene match is 6. For CDR1 and CDR2, the germline V gene (reference sequence) lists DFQATT and SNEGSKA. TCRdb lists the instrument as Illumina NovaSeq 6000. TCR cDNA was synthesized by 5'RACE template switching, through which a universal primer site and unique molecular identifiers were introduced. Priming for cDNA synthesis came from both the TCR alpha and TCR beta constant segments. Library amplification used two PCR steps, and the second PCR step added sample barcodes and sequencing adapters. Sequencing of libraries was performed on Illumina HiSeq 2500 (2x100 bp) or NovaSeq (2x150 bp). The published analysis was carried out like this. MIGEC was used to demultiplex reads and collapse the reads into UMI consensus sequences, and MiXCR was used for V(D)J alignment. Using edgeR on replicate PBMC samples, clonotypes were called vaccine-responding if FDR was below 0.01 and the log2 fold change was above 5 up to day 15. Bulk clonotypes were assigned CD4 or CD8 identity according to which sequenced CD4 or CD8 repertoire held them at higher abundance. Starting from the raw public reads, TCRdb applied fastp trimming at Q25, assembled clones with MiXCR and retained in-frame beta chains. For every CDR3 protein sequence, its rows merge into one entry that carries the most common genes and DNA. The V and J calls, along with clone size, are taken from TCRdb and not from the paper's own processing. The sample profile shows about 330,000 distinct CDR3 sequences; roughly 3.9% of them were found once. The ten largest clones represent under 30% of the sample.

This record comes from a study of T cells after yellow fever vaccination (dated by TCRdb to 2018 to 2020). As for the study more broadly: The SMART-Seq v4 Ultra Low Input RNA kit was used to prepare libraries from fractions with low cell numbers. To follow T-cell clones before and after both primary and booster YFV17D yellow fever vaccination, bulk TCR alpha and beta repertoires underwent longitudinal sequencing. The cohort comprised two healthy male donors, one aged 18 to 30 and one aged 30 to 40 years. Bulk PBMC replicates and cell subsets were isolated from blood drawn at multiple timepoints before and after both primary and secondary immunization.

Results the study describes overall, beyond this receptor: The secondary T-cell response was weaker than the primary response but faster, peaking on day 5 instead of day 15. A small fraction of clonotypes showed up in both the CD4 and CD8 compartments, probably as a result of convergent recombination. After the booster, most of the clones that had expanded following primary vaccination were detected again (about 95% of CD4 and 88% of CD8), which suggests that memory was broadly maintained. The study included only two donors, which limits how far the findings can be generalized. Because abundant contaminating clonotypes from the bulk population could be contained in FACS-sorted repertoires, computational filtering was required.

This specimen's treatment or condition label, interpreted: live attenuated yellow fever vaccine strain. Two biological replicates of bulk PBMCs were collected at each blood-draw timepoint. PBMCs were isolated from peripheral blood using a standard Ficoll-Paque protocol. RNA was extracted with TriZol from bulk PBMCs, CD4 and CD8 fractions, and dextramer-positive and dextramer-negative fractions. Here the chain combines TRBV20-1 and TRBJ2-3; TRBD2 matches 12 bases in the middle. Sequences were derived from PBMCs, sampled 5 days after the yellow fever booster vaccination. The sequence was obtained from a man younger than 35 who received the YFV17D yellow fever vaccine. CDR3 sequence: CSASSGGASDTQYF. The bases read TGCAGTGCTTCTAGCGGGGGGGCGTCGGATACGCAGTATTTT.